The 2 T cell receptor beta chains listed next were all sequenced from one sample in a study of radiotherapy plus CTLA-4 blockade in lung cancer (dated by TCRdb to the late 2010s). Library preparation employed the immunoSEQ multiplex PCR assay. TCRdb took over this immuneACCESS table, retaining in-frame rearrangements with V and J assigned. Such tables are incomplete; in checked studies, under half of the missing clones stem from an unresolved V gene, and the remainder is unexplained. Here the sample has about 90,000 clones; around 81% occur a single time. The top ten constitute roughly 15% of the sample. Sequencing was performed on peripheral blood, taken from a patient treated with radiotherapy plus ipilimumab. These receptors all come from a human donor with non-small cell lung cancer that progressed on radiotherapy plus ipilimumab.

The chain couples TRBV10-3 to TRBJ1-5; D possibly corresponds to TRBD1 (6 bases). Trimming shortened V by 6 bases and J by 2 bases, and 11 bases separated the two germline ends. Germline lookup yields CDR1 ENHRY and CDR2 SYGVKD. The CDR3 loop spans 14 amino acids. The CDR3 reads CAIRPGAGNQPQHF. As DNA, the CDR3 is TGTGCCATCAGGCCAGGGGCTGGCAATCAGCCCCAGCATTTT.

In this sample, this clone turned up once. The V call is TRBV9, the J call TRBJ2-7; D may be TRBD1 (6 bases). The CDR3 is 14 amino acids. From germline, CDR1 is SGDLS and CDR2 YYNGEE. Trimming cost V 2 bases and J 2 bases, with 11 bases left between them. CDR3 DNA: TGTGCCAGCAGCGTGGGGGACATAACCTACGAGCAGTACTTC. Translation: CASSVGDITYEQYF.